This TCR beta chain was sequenced during a study of cytomegalovirus exposure and HLA in healthy donors. The study's findings and limits: The authors enumerated around 150 TCR beta chains as linked to cytomegalovirus.

A word on this clone: Its antigen is still unknown.

Use of 60 Vbeta and 13 Jbeta primers characterized the PCR. Sequencing used immunoSEQ multiplex PCR; TCRdb keeps in-frame clones, though not all of them. Among around 130,000 clones listed, around 85% were seen once. Germline V lookup: CDR1 KGHSH, CDR2 LQKENI. V lost 6 bases, J lost 0 bases, and 7 bases stayed unmatched. The CDR3 is made up of 15 amino acids. The receptor comes from a woman aged 25 to 45 in good health and CMV-seropositive. Material for sequencing was PBMCs. The chain carries TRBV18 and TRBJ1-1, with 7 bases aligning to TRBD1. Written as DNA, the CDR3 is TGTGCCAGCTCGTTCGGACAGGCCATGAACACTGAAGCTTTCTTT. Translation gives CASSFGQAMNTEAFF.